The 14 T cell receptor beta chains below come from one sample, sequenced in a study of cytomegalovirus exposure and HLA in healthy donors. The study ran its PCR with 60 Vbeta and 13 Jbeta primers. Data came from immunoSEQ multiplex PCR; TCRdb stores just in-frame clones and leaves some out. The table includes fewer than 250,000 clones, roughly 90% detected once. The sequenced material came from PBMCs. All receptors come from a boy aged 2 to 10 in good health and CMV-seronegative.

The V call is TRBV11-2, the J call TRBJ1-1; TRBD1 is a possible D gene (6 bases). CDR1 and CDR2 (germline): SGHAT, FQNNGV. The CDR3 is 14 residues long. The V gene lost 3 bases and the J gene lost 0 bases, with 8 bases spanning the gap. This chain's CDR3 is CASSFQGLNTEAFF. The CDR3 DNA reads TGTGCCAGCAGCTTCCAGGGGTTGAACACTGAAGCTTTCTTT.

The CDR3 DNA reads TGCAGCGTGTGGGCCAGGGGGCAAAAAAATGAGCAGTTCTTC. The encoded protein is CSVWARGQKNEQFF. The chain is built from TRBV29-1 and TRBJ2-1, with TRBD1 matching 8 bases. The trim removed 6 bases at V and 7 bases at J, leaving 11 bases unmatched. CDR3 length: 14 residues. The germline V gene encodes CDR1 SQVTM and CDR2 ANQGSEA.

The rearrangement joins TRBV5-1 to TRBJ1-2, with D maybe TRBD1 (5 bases). V was pared by 2 bases and J by 2 bases, with 16 bases between. The CDR3 spans 16 residues. Germline V gene sequence: CDR1 SGHRS, CDR2 YFSETQ. The CDR3 bases are TGCGCCAGCAGCTTACTTGGGGGGGTCGTAAACTATGGCTACACCTTC. Amino acids: CASSLLGGVVNYGYTF.

The chain employs TRBV6-5 and TRBJ1-6; maybe TRBD1 (5 bases). The germline gives CDR1 MNHEY, CDR2 SVGAGI. The length of the CDR3 is 15 residues. V lost 1 base and J 10 bases, leaving 14 bases between the germline ends. This CDR3 reads CASSYFGGKESPLHF. For the CDR3, the DNA is TGTGCCAGCAGTTACTTTGGGGGGAAGGAATCACCCCTCCACTTT.

The rearrangement uses TRBV5-1 and TRBJ2-3; D is perhaps TRBD2 (6 bases). With 3 bases removed from V and 1 base from J, the gap between germline ends came to 6 bases. Looked up from germline, CDR1 is SGHRS and CDR2 is YFSETQ. This CDR3 has 13 residues. CDR3 sequence (DNA): TGCGCCAGCAGCTCGGGGGGCACAGATACGCAGTATTTT. Protein product: CASSSGGTDTQYF. The full variable domain, completed using reference TRBV5-1 and TRBJ2-3, is KAGVTQTPRYLIKTRGQQVTLSCSPISGHRSVSWYQQTPGQGLQFLFEYFSETQRNKGNFPGRFSGRQFSNSRSEMNVSTLELGDSALYLCASSSGGTDTQYFGPGTRLTVL.

Of note for this clone: Other DNA variants within this sample encode the same CDR3. This CDR3 reads CASSPRETQYF. The CDR3 nucleotides read TGTGCCAGCAGCCCCAGAGAGACCCAGTACTTC. The chain has TRBV7-2 and TRBJ2-5; D is uncertain. This CDR3 has 11 residues. Germline CDR1 reads SGHTA; CDR2 reads FQGNSA. V was clipped by 5 bases and J by 4 bases, with 5 bases between them.

This chain uses TRBV27 with TRBJ1-2, with 12 positions matching TRBD1. The germline V gene has CDR1 MNHEY and CDR2 SMNVEV (reference sequence). The CDR3 runs to 14 residues. The V and J ends lost 3 bases and 7 bases, in that order; junction bases with no gene match: 3. This chain's CDR3 is CASSLGQGASGYTF. For the CDR3, the DNA is TGTGCCAGCAGTTTGGGACAGGGGGCATCTGGCTACACCTTC.

The chain couples TRBV7-8 to TRBJ2-7; 8 nucleotides agree with TRBD2. The length of the CDR3 is 13 residues. J gave up 5 bases and V 3 bases, and 3 bases lay outside the gene matches. From germline, CDR1 is SGHVS and CDR2 FQNEAQ. CDR3 bases: TGTGCCAGCAGCTTGGGACTAGGGAACGAGCAGTACTTC. As protein: CASSLGLGNEQYF.

This chain uses TRBV4-2 with TRBJ2-4; D is perhaps TRBD2 (6 bases). Trimming removed 0 bases from V and 0 bases from J, with 12 bases in between. Germline V lookup: CDR1 LGHNA, CDR2 YNFKEQ. The CDR3 spans 17 residues. Written as DNA, the CDR3 is TGTGCCAGCAGCCAAGATCCTAGCGTACCAGCCAAAAACATTCAGTACTTC. This codes for CASSQDPSVPAKNIQYF.

The V and J genes are TRBV7-8 and TRBJ2-7, with D uncertain. Germline lookup yields CDR1 SGHVS and CDR2 FQNEAQ. The length of the CDR3 is 17 residues. Deletions cut 4 bases from V and 7 bases from J, with 26 bases between. CDR3 nucleotide sequence: TGTGCCAGCAGCTCGGGTTTAGAGACGATCAAGATAGGAGAGCAGTACTTC. Amino acids: CASSSGLETIKIGEQYF.

The CDR3 protein is CASSPWREAFF. The CDR3 nucleotides read TGTGCCAGCAGCCCGTGGAGGGAAGCTTTCTTT. This sequence joins TRBV28 and TRBJ1-1; no clear D gene. V was trimmed by 6 bases and J by 8 bases, leaving 10 bases between them. The CDR3 length is 11 residues. Germline CDR1 and CDR2: MDHEN and SYDVKM.

The CDR3 region is CASSLRSGGVKTQYF. DNA of the CDR3: TGTGCCAGCAGTTTACGAAGCGGGGGGGTGAAGACCCAGTACTTC. The gene calls are TRBV27 and TRBJ2-5; 10 nucleotides agree with TRBD2. The CDR3 totals 15 residues. In germline, CDR1 is MNHEY, CDR2 SMNVEV (reference sequence). J lost 6 bases, V lost 2 bases, and 6 bases had no gene match.

The rearrangement uses TRBV18 and TRBJ2-6, with a weak D call TRBD1 (6 bases). CDR1 is KGHSH and CDR2 is LQKENI in the germline V gene. Trimming shortened V by 4 bases and J by 0 bases, and 16 bases separated the two germline ends. The CDR3 extends over 18 amino acids. The CDR3 nucleotides are TGTGCCAGCTCACAGATACAGGGAACCGCCTCTGGGGCCAACGTCCTGACTTTC. It specifies CASSQIQGTASGANVLTF.

The rearrangement links TRBV7-2 to TRBJ2-7; D is perhaps TRBD1 (6 bases). The CDR3 has 15 residues. Germline CDR1 is SGHTA and CDR2 is FQGNSA. V gave up 10 bases and J gave up 0 bases, with 19 bases separating them. This CDR3 reads CATKMGTPSSYEQYF. In DNA form, the CDR3 reads TGTGCCACCAAAATGGGGACACCGAGCTCCTACGAGCAGTACTTC.